The 14 T cell receptor beta chains reported below all come from one sample, sequenced in a study of metastatic and nonmetastatic thyroid tumors. TCRdb re-called clones via MiXCR from the PCR reads. Seen here are tens of thousands of clones, 12% observed once, and the top ten hold roughly 6.2%. Until they underwent thyroid surgery, no patient had received any treatment. Sequenced material: blood. These TCRs come from a male donor with papillary thyroid cancer or a benign thyroid nodule (not recorded which). Some clones in this sample may be carry-over from other donors' samples.

Many counts were recorded for this clone. This sequence joins TRBV20-1 and TRBJ2-3, with D perhaps TRBD2 (6 bases). The germline V gene encodes CDR1 DFQATT and CDR2 SNEGSKA (reference sequence). The V and J ends lost 4 bases and 6 bases respectively, with 23 bases between them. The CDR3 has 16 residues. CDR3 DNA: TGCAGTGCTACCATATTAAGCGGGCATCAACCGGATACGCAGTATTTT. Its protein is CSATILSGHQPDTQYF.

This clone showed up many times. The chain carries TRBV27 and TRBJ2-4; D remains ambiguous. CDR1 is MNHEY, CDR2 SMNVEV, per germline (reference sequence). V was shortened by 6 bases and J by 8 bases, with 17 bases between the two germline ends. The CDR3 is 14 residues long. For the CDR3, the DNA is TGTGCCAGCAGCCGGAGACAAATCGAAGACATTCAGTACTTC. Amino acids: CASSRRQIEDIQYF.

This sequence joins TRBV6-1 and TRBJ2-2, with a possible D match to TRBD1 (5 bases). The length of the CDR3 is 18 residues. CDR1 MNHNS and CDR2 SASEGT come from the germline V gene. Trimming removed 4 bases from V and 7 bases from J, with 25 bases in between. The CDR3 region has the DNA TGTGCCAGCAGTGCCCTATCAACCTACGACAGAACGGGCGGGGAGCTGTTTTTT. Amino acids: CASSALSTYDRTGGELFF.

The sample holds many counts of this clone. The V call is TRBV20-1, the J call TRBJ2-1; 9 nucleotides agree with TRBD2. Germline V gene sequence: CDR1 DFQATT, CDR2 SNEGSKA (reference sequence). J gave up 3 bases and V 0 bases, and 6 bases lay outside the gene matches. This CDR3 has 16 residues. The CDR3 region is CSARDSASGDYNEQFF. CDR3 coding DNA: TGCAGTGCTAGAGATAGTGCTAGCGGGGACTACAATGAGCAGTTCTTC.

In its sample, this clone was seen many times. The V gene is TRBV11-3, the J gene TRBJ2-3; possible D gene TRBD2, 5 bases. CDR1 and CDR2 (germline): SGHNT, YENEEA. The V end lost 5 bases, the J end lost 4 bases, and 7 bases lay between the germline ends. CDR3 length equals 12 residues. The CDR3 loop reads CASSSGADTQYF. Here the CDR3 DNA reads TGTGCCAGCAGCAGCGGAGCAGATACGCAGTATTTT.

By share, this clone counts as medium-sized. The J gene is TRBJ1-6, the V gene TRBV28, with D possibly being TRBD1 (5 bases). The CDR3 has 14 residues. CDR1 and CDR2 (germline): MDHEN, SYDVKM. Trimming left V 3 bases short and J 6 bases short, with 9 bases between. The CDR3 DNA follows: TGTGCCAGCAGTTTTATGCAGGGTAATTCACCCCTCCACTTT. Its protein is CASSFMQGNSPLHF. The entire variable domain, with the rest obtained from reference TRBV28 and TRBJ1-6, is as follows: DVKVTQSSRYLVKRTGEKVFLECVQDMDHENMFWYRQDPGLGLRLIYFSYDVKMKEKGDIPEGYSVSREKKERFSLILESASTNQTSMYLCASSFMQGNSPLHFGNGTRLTVT.

This clone showed up many times. J is TRBJ1-5 and V is TRBV4-1, with 11 nucleotides matching TRBD1. The CDR3 is made up of 15 amino acids. The V gene end was trimmed by 6 bases and the J gene end by 6 bases; junction bases not matched to a gene: 7. Germline V lookup: CDR1 MGHRA, CDR2 YSYEKL. This CDR3 reads CASSPGQGASQPQHF. The CDR3 nucleotides read TGCGCCAGCAGTCCAGGACAGGGGGCTAGTCAGCCCCAGCATTTT.

This clone showed up many times. The rearrangement links TRBV20-1 to TRBJ1-1, with 7 bases matching TRBD1. V gave up 0 bases and J gave up 3 bases; unmatched junction bases: 7. This CDR3 region has 15 residues. Germline values: CDR1 DFQATT, CDR2 SNEGSKA (reference sequence). CDR3 in DNA: TGCAGTGCTAGAGATGTAGGGGGCGGTGACACTGAAGCTTTCTTT. This gives the protein CSARDVGGGDTEAFF.

This clone is labeled medium-sized (0.01 to 0.1%). This chain joins TRBV19 and TRBJ2-3; possibly TRBD1 for D (5 bases). The germline CDR1 and CDR2 sequences are LNHDA and SQIVND (reference sequence). The CDR3 spans 14 residues. V was clipped by 6 bases and J by 2 bases, with 12 bases between them. DNA of the CDR3: TGTGCCAGTAGCCACCAGACAGACACAGATACGCAGTATTTT. Its protein product is CASSHQTDTDTQYF. Using reference TRBV19 and TRBJ2-3 for the parts outside the CDR3, the full variable domain is DGGITQSPKYLFRKEGQNVTLSCEQNLNHDAMYWYRQDPGQGLRLIYYSQIVNDFQKGDIAEGYSVSREKKESFPLTVTSAQKNPTAFYLCASSHQTDTDTQYFGPGTRLTVL.

This clone was seen at least ten times. The chain uses TRBV2 and TRBJ2-4; D unclear. The CDR3 is made up of 15 amino acids. Germline assignment: CDR1 SNHLY and CDR2 FYNNEI. V was pared by 6 bases and J by 0 bases, with 12 bases between. For the CDR3, the DNA is TGTGCCAGCAGCGTCATTTTGGGAGCCAAAAACATTCAGTACTTC. This sequence encodes CASSVILGAKNIQYF.

This clone was seen ten or more times. The chain recombines TRBV7-2 with TRBJ2-7, with D maybe TRBD2 (5 bases). The CDR3 is 15 residues long. Trimming removed 5 bases from V and 6 bases from J, with 20 bases in between. In germline, CDR1 is SGHTA, CDR2 FQGNSA. CDR3 DNA: TGTGCCAGCAGCGAGAGCCACGACGGGGTGAGCGAGCAGTACTTC. It is translated as CASSESHDGVSEQYF.

As to this clone: Relative to the germline gene, one junction end is altered; a read error may explain this. The CDR3 region is CASHISDQPQHF. The CDR3 DNA follows: TGTGCCAGTCATATTAGCGATCAGCCCCAGCATTTT. J is TRBJ1-5 and V is TRBV19, with D unclear. This CDR3 spans 12 amino acids. Germline CDR1 is LNHDA and CDR2 is SQIVND (reference sequence).

At least ten counts were recorded for this clone. J is TRBJ1-3 and V is TRBV18, with 7 bases that match TRBD1. The V gene's germline CDR1 is KGHSH and CDR2 LQKENI. The V gene end was trimmed by 1 base and the J gene end by 0 bases; junction bases not matched to a gene: 3. The CDR3 is made up of 16 amino acids. CDR3 sequence reads: CASSPLGQASGNTIYF. The CDR3 region has the DNA TGTGCCAGCTCACCACTCGGACAGGCCTCTGGAAACACCATATATTTT.

This clone turned up a few times. The chain links TRBV7-3 to TRBJ2-3; 8 nucleotides align to TRBD1. This CDR3 is built from 14 residues. After removal of 6 bases from V and 3 bases from J, the junction contained 5 bases not matched to a gene. The germline V gene has CDR1 SGHTA and CDR2 FQGTGA. The CDR3 here is CASSLGQGTDTQYF. The CDR3, as DNA: TGTGCCAGCAGTTTAGGACAGGGTACAGATACGCAGTATTTT.